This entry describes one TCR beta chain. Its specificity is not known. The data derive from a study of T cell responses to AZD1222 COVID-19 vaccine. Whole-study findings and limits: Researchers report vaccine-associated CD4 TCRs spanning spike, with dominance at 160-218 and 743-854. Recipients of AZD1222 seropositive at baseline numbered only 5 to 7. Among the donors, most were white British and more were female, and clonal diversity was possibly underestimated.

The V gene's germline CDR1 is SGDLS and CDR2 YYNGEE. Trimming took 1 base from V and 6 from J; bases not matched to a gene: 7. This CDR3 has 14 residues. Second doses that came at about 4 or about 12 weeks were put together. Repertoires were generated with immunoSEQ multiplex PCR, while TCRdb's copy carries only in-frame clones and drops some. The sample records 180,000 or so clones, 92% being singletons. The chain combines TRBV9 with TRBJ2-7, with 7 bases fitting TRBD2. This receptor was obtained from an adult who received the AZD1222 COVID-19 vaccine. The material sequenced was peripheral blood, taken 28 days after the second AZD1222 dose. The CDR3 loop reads CASSVSGGSGEQYF. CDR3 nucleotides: TGTGCCAGCAGCGTATCCGGGGGGAGCGGCGAGCAGTACTTC.